The T cell receptor (beta chain) described here comes from a study of blood T cell repertoires in COVID-19. TCRdb's copy holds only in-frame clones and misses some; the assay was immunoSEQ multiplex PCR. The sample has about 35,000 clones; about four fifths are singletons. This CDR3 is 15 amino acids long. V lost 6 bases, J lost 3 bases, and 6 bases stayed unmatched. Germline CDR1 SGHTA, CDR2 FQGNSA. The rearrangement joins TRBV7-2 to TRBJ2-7; 12 bases map to TRBD2. Sequenced: peripheral blood. This sequence was found in a man aged 80 or over with active or convalescent COVID-19. CDR3 sequence: CASSTLAGGHYEQYF. Here the CDR3 DNA reads TGTGCCAGCAGTACTCTAGCGGGAGGGCACTACGAGCAGTACTTC.